Below, 26 T cell receptor beta chains from the same sample are listed, as sequenced in a study of cytomegalovirus exposure and HLA in healthy donors. Primers: 60 Vbeta forward and 13 Jbeta reverse. Sequencing used immunoSEQ multiplex PCR; TCRdb keeps in-frame clones, though not all of them. The specimen's table records over 25,000 clones. Sequenced material: PBMCs. These receptor sequences come from a man younger than 40 in good health and CMV-seronegative.

The gene calls are TRBV30 and TRBJ1-4; D is unclear. CDR3 length: 15 residues. CDR1 and CDR2 (germline): GTSNPN, SVGIG (reference sequence). Between the trimmed V and J ends, which lost 3 bases and 1 base, there was a span of 12 bases. The CDR3 nucleotides are TGTGCCTGGAGGAAGTTCGGGGAAACTAATGAAAAACTGTTTTTT. It translates to CAWRKFGETNEKLFF.

The chain has TRBV5-1 and TRBJ2-7; TRBD2 agrees at 8 bases. V gave up 4 bases and J gave up 7 bases; unmatched junction bases: 13. The germline gives CDR1 SGHRS, CDR2 YFSETQ. This CDR3 has 15 residues. The CDR3: CASSLGGAGEGEQYF. The DNA for the CDR3 is TGCGCCAGCAGCCTGGGGGGAGCGGGAGAAGGGGAGCAGTACTTC.

J is TRBJ2-6 and V is TRBV7-9, with D possibly TRBD1 on 6 matching bases. V lost 2 bases and J 4 bases, leaving 21 bases between the germline ends. This CDR3 is 19 amino acids long. The germline gives CDR1 SEHNR, CDR2 FQNEAQ (reference sequence). The CDR3 nucleotides read TGTGCCAGCAGCTTAACCAGGGGCAGCTACGTTTTGGGGGCCAACGTCCTGACTTTC. Protein: CASSLTRGSYVLGANVLTF.

The CDR3, as DNA: TGTGCCGGAGGCAGGGGCATGGAGGAGACCCAGTACTTC. As protein: CAGGRGMEETQYF. The chain recombines TRBV5-6 with TRBJ2-5; D might be TRBD1 (6 bases). Looked up from germline, CDR1 is SGHDT and CDR2 is YYEEEE. Trimming pared 10 bases from V and 5 bases from J, leaving 18 bases between. This CDR3 contains 13 residues.

On this clone itself: The same CDR3 also results from other DNA sequences found in this sample. The genes are TRBV7-9 and TRBJ2-3, with TRBD2 matching over 8 bases. Trimming took 6 bases from V and 6 from J; bases not matched to a gene: 11. Germline loops: CDR1 SEHNR, CDR2 FQNEAQ (reference sequence). This CDR3 is built from 15 residues. DNA for the CDR3: TGTGCCAGCAGACAAGCGGGAGCATCGTCTGATACGCAGTATTTT. Encoded protein: CASRQAGASSDTQYF. The full variable domain, with the rest looked up from reference TRBV7-9 and TRBJ2-3, is DTGVSQNPRHKITKRGQNVTFRCDPISEHNRLYWYRQTLGQGPEFLTYFQNEAQLEKSRLLSDRFSAERPKGSFSTLEIQRTEQGDSAMYLCASRQAGASSDTQYFGPGTRLTVL.

The CDR3 sequence: CASSLAGGNLDTIYF. The CDR3 nucleotides are TGCGCCAGCAGCTTGGCGGGCGGGAATTTGGACACCATATATTTT. This chain uses TRBV5-1 with TRBJ1-3; D not certain. Trimming pared 0 bases from V and 8 bases from J, leaving 15 bases between. The CDR3 contains 15 residues. Germline-derived CDR1 and CDR2 are SGHRS and YFSETQ.

The chain couples TRBV30 to TRBJ1-2; 7 nucleotides match TRBD1. The CDR3 extends over 15 amino acids. J lost 8 bases, V lost 3 bases, and 15 bases had no gene match. Germline V gives CDR1 GTSNPN, CDR2 SVGIG (reference sequence). CDR3 loop: CAWSRDRVRSRGYTF. DNA for the CDR3: TGTGCCTGGAGCCGAGACAGGGTCCGATCCCGGGGCTACACCTTC.

Here the CDR3 DNA reads TGTGCCAGCAGCCCATATTACGAGCAGTACTTC. Translated: CASSPYYEQYF. V is TRBV28 and J is TRBJ2-5; D gene unclear. The end of the DNA fits TRBJ2-7 better, so the J call may be wrong. This CDR3 is 11 amino acids long. Germline V gene sequence: CDR1 MDHEN, CDR2 SYDVKM.

This chain uses TRBV4-2 with TRBJ2-6; 7 positions match TRBD1. V dropped 8 bases and J dropped 2; count of bases not matched to a gene: 3. Germline CDR1 and CDR2: LGHNA and YNFKEQ. This CDR3 is 14 amino acids long. CDR3 DNA: TGTGCCAGCGGACAGGTGGCTGGGGCCAACGTCCTGACTTTC. Amino acids: CASGQVAGANVLTF.

The chain combines TRBV7-9 with TRBJ2-3, with 10 nucleotides matching TRBD1. The CDR3 covers 17 residues. V lost 1 base and J lost 9; bases outside the gene matches: 13. Germline-derived CDR1 and CDR2 are SEHNR and FQNEAQ (reference sequence). DNA of the CDR3: TGTGCCAGCAGCTTAGGTCTGTTCGGGACAGGGGTTATGACGCAGTATTTT. Translated: CASSLGLFGTGVMTQYF.

The chain is built from TRBV28 and TRBJ1-2, with D possibly matching TRBD1 (5 bases). Germline loops: CDR1 MDHEN, CDR2 SYDVKM. The CDR3 is made up of 15 amino acids. The ends were cut back, 8 bases at V and 4 bases at J, with 20 bases in the middle. The CDR3 DNA follows: TGTGCCAGCTTGCTCAGTGGGGGGATGGGCTATGGCTACACCTTC. It yields the protein CASLLSGGMGYGYTF.

The V gene is TRBV2, the J gene TRBJ1-6; D ambiguous. CDR1 is SNHLY and CDR2 is FYNNEI in the germline V gene. The CDR3 covers 13 residues. V was trimmed by 3 bases and J by 9 bases, leaving 9 bases between them. The CDR3 region is CASSDAPGSPLHF. The CDR3 DNA reads as TGTGCCAGCAGTGATGCACCCGGTTCACCCCTCCACTTT.

The chain couples TRBV4-2 to TRBJ2-1; no firm D call. The germline V gene has CDR1 LGHNA and CDR2 YNFKEQ. CDR3 size: 13 residues. Trimming stripped 2 bases from V and 12 bases from J, with 14 bases between. The CDR3 protein is CASSQRQSLAQFF. CDR3 in DNA: TGTGCCAGCAGCCAAAGACAATCGCTCGCGCAGTTCTTC.

V and J are TRBV27 and TRBJ1-6; D possibly corresponds to TRBD1 (5 bases). Trimming cost V 8 bases and J 7 bases, with 15 bases left between them. Germline assignment: CDR1 MNHEY and CDR2 SMNVEV (reference sequence). The CDR3 is 14 amino acids. The CDR3 nucleotides are TGTGCCAGCGGTCCTGTGCGGGGGAATTCACCCCTCCACTTT. This codes for CASGPVRGNSPLHF.

This sequence joins TRBV29-1 and TRBJ2-3; 9 nucleotides match TRBD2. The CDR3 is made up of 14 amino acids. V shed 4 bases and J 6 bases; nucleotides not matched to a gene: 8. CDR1 is SQVTM and CDR2 is ANQGSEA in the germline V gene. The DNA of the CDR3 is TGCAGCGTTGGCGTAGCGGGAGTCGTCGATACGCAGTATTTT. This codes for CSVGVAGVVDTQYF.

The chain combines TRBV7-2 with TRBJ2-1; D may be TRBD2 (5 bases). Trimming shortened V by 3 bases and J by 6 bases, and 15 bases separated the two germline ends. The CDR3 contains 15 residues. Germline V CDR1 and CDR2: SGHTA, FQGNSA. The CDR3 sequence is CASSLGRRQRNEQFF. The CDR3 DNA reads TGTGCCAGCAGCTTGGGGAGACGTCAGCGCAATGAGCAGTTCTTC. Variable domain in full (rest from reference TRBV7-2 and TRBJ2-1): GAGVSQSPSNKVTEKGKDVELRCDPISGHTALYWYRQSLGQGLEFLIYFQGNSAPDKSGLPSDRFSAERTGGSVSTLTIQRTQQEDSAVYLCASSLGRRQRNEQFFGPGTRLTVL.

The V call is TRBV28, the J call TRBJ1-1; the D is unclear. The CDR3 runs 13 residues. The V end lost 6 bases, the J end lost 6 bases, and 14 bases lay between the germline ends. CDR1 is MDHEN and CDR2 is SYDVKM in the germline V gene. The CDR3 loop is CASRLPRVPEAFF. The CDR3, as DNA: TGTGCCAGCAGGCTCCCGCGAGTACCTGAAGCTTTCTTT.

The genes are TRBV4-3 and TRBJ1-2; 9 bases match TRBD1. Germline V gives CDR1 LGHNA, CDR2 YSLEER. V lost 0 bases to trimming and J lost 4 bases; unmatched junction nucleotides: 12. The CDR3 is 18 amino acids. The DNA for the CDR3 is TGCGCCAGCAGCCAAGAATCTCGAAGACAGGGGGTAGCCTATGGCTACACCTTC. Protein product: CASSQESRRQGVAYGYTF.

The chain links TRBV7-9 to TRBJ2-7, with D perhaps TRBD1 (5 bases). V lost 6 bases to trimming and J lost 11 bases, with 17 bases between them. Germline CDR1 and CDR2: SEHNR and FQNEAQ (reference sequence). The CDR3 contains 12 residues. The CDR3 DNA reads as TGTGCCAGCAGTCCCCCGCTCGGCAGGGAGTACTTC. It is translated as CASSPPLGREYF.

The chain has TRBV10-2 and TRBJ2-7; the match to TRBD1 covers 7 bases. Germline-derived CDR1 and CDR2 are WSHSY and SAAADI. The trim removed 0 bases at V and 5 bases at J, leaving 1 base unmatched. The CDR3 consists of 13 residues. CDR3 DNA sequence: TGCGCCAGCAGTGAGTCCGACAGGGACGAGCAGTACTTC. Its protein product is CASSESDRDEQYF.

V and J are TRBV5-6 and TRBJ2-5; 9 bases are shared with TRBD2. Looked up from germline, CDR1 is SGHDT and CDR2 is YYEEEE. The CDR3 is 14 amino acids. Losses at the gene ends were 0 bases for V and 11 bases for J; bases not matched to a gene: 8. The CDR3 is CASSLVGLALEQYF. CDR3 in DNA: TGTGCCAGCAGCTTGGTAGGACTAGCGTTGGAGCAGTACTTC.

The J gene is TRBJ2-7, the V gene TRBV6-6; 7 bases map to TRBD1. CDR1 MNHNY and CDR2 SVGAGI come from the germline V gene (reference sequence). CDR3 size: 14 residues. The V gene end was trimmed by 6 bases and the J gene end by 0 bases; junction bases not matched to a gene: 5. The CDR3 spells CASSNRDSSYEQYF. The CDR3, as DNA: TGTGCCAGCAGCAATCGGGACAGCTCCTACGAGCAGTACTTC.

J is TRBJ2-5 and V is TRBV2, with D possibly TRBD2 on 6 matching bases. The CDR3 sequence is 13 residues long. V lost 5 bases, J lost 5 bases, and 12 bases lay in between. Germline CDR1 and CDR2: SNHLY and FYNNEI. CDR3 bases: TGTGCCAGCAGTTTCGGGGGTGGTGAGACCCAGTACTTC. Protein sequence: CASSFGGGETQYF. The complete variable domain, with remaining parts taken from reference TRBV2 and TRBJ2-5, reads EPEVTQTPSHQVTQMGQEVILRCVPISNHLYFYWYRQILGQKVEFLVSFYNNEISEKSEIFDDQFSVERPDGSNFTLKIRSTKLEDSAMYFCASSFGGGETQYFGPGTRLLVL.

The chain has TRBV6-1 and TRBJ1-4, with 7 bases matching TRBD1. J was trimmed by 0 bases and V by 10 bases; bases with no gene match: 8. This CDR3 contains 15 residues. Per germline, CDR1 MNHNS and CDR2 SASEGT. The CDR3 here is CATLDGTATNEKLFF. Written as DNA, the CDR3 is TGTGCCACACTTGATGGGACAGCAACTAATGAAAAACTGTTTTTT.

The chain combines TRBV7-2 with TRBJ2-7; maybe TRBD2 (6 bases). The CDR3 extends over 14 amino acids. Germline V gene lookup returns CDR1 SGHTA and CDR2 FQGNSA. V lost 1 base and J 3 bases, leaving 10 bases between the germline ends. The CDR3 sequence: CASSLDGLLYEQYF. The CDR3 DNA sequence: TGTGCCAGCAGCTTAGACGGACTACTCTACGAGCAGTACTTC.

The chain recombines TRBV6-1 with TRBJ1-2; 10 bases fit TRBD1. The CDR3 loop spans 13 amino acids. Looked up from germline, CDR1 is MNHNS and CDR2 is SASEGT. Trimming at V came to 6 bases and at J to 4 bases, leaving 2 bases not matched to a gene. The CDR3 nucleotides read TGTGCCAGCAGGGGGGACAGGGGCTATGGCTACACCTTC. Encoded protein: CASRGDRGYGYTF.